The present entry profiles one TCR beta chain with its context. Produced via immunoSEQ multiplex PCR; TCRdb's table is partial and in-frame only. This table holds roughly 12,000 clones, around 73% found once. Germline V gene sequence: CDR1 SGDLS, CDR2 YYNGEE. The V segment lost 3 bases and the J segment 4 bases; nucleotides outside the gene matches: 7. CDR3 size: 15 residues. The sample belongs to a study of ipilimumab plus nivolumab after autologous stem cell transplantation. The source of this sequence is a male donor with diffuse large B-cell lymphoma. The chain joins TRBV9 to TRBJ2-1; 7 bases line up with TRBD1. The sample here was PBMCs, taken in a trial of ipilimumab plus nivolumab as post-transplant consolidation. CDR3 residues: CASSERQGPYNEQFF. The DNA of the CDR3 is TGTGCCAGCAGCGAACGACAGGGCCCATACAATGAGCAGTTCTTC.